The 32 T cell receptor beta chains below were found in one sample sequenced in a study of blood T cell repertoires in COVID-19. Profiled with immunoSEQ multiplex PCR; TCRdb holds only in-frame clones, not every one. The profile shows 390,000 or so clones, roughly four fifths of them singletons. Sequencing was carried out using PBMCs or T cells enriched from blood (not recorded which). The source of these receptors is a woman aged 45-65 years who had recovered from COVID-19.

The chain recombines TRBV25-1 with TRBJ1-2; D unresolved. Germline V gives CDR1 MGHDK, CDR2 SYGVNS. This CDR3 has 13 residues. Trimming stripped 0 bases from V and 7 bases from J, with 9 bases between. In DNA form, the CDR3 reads TGTGCCAGCAGTGAATATTTCGGTGGTGGCTACACCTTC. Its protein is CASSEYFGGGYTF.

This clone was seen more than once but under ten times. The chain's CDR3 is CASTLGWTDTQYF. For the CDR3, the DNA is TGTGCCAGTACTCTAGGTTGGACAGATACGCAGTATTTT. The chain couples TRBV11-3 to TRBJ2-3; D call uncertain. This CDR3 has 13 amino acids. Trimming stripped 9 bases from V and 3 bases from J, with 13 bases between. Per germline, CDR1 SGHNT and CDR2 YENEEA.

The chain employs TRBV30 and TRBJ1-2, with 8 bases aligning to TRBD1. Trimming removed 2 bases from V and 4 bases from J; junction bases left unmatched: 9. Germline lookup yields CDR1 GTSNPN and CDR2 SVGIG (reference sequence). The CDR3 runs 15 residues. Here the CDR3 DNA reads TGTGCCTGGAGTCCAGGGGGCGCAGGGGCCTATGGCTACACCTTC. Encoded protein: CAWSPGGAGAYGYTF.

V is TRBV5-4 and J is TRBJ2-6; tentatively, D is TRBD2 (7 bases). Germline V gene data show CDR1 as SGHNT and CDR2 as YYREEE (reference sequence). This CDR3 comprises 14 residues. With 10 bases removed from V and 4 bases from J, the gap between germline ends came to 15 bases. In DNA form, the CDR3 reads TGTGCCTTGGGGGGGGCCTCCGGGGCCAACGTCCTGACTTTC. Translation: CALGGASGANVLTF.

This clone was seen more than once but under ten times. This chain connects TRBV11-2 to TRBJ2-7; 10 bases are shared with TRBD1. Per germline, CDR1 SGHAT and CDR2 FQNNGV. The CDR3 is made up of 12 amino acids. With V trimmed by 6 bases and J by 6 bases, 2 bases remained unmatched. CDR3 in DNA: TGTGCCAGCAGACGGACAGGGGGCGAGCAGTACTTC. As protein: CASRRTGGEQYF.

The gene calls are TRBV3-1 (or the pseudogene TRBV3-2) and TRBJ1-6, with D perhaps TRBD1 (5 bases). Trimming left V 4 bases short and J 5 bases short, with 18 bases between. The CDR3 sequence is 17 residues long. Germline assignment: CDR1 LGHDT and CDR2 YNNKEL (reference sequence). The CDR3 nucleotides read TGTGCCAGCAGCCCAGACTCACTAGGAGGGGATAATTCACCCCTCCACTTT. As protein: CASSPDSLGGDNSPLHF.

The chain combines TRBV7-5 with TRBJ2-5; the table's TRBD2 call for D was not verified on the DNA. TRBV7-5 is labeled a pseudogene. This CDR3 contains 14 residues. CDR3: CARSPRLGEETQYF. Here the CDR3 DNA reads TGTGCCAGAAGCCCCAGACTAGGGGAAGAGACCCAGTACTTC.

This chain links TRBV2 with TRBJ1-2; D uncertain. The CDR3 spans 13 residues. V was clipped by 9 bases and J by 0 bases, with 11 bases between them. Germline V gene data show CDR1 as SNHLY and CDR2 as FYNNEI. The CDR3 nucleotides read TGTGCCAGTGCTATAGCCTCTAACTATGGCTACACCTTC. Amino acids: CASAIASNYGYTF.

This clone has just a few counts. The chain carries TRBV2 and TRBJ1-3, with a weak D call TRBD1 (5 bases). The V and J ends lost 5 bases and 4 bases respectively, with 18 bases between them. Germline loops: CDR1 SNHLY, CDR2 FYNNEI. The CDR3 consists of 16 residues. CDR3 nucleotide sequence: TGTGCCAGCAGTAGCCTTGCCAGGGTGGCCGGAAACACCATATATTTT. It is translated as CASSSLARVAGNTIYF.

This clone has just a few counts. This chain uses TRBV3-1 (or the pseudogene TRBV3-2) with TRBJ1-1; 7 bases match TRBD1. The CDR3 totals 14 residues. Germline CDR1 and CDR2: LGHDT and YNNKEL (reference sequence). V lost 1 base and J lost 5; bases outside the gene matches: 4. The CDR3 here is CASSQGQGDTEAFF. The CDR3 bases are TGTGCCAGCAGCCAAGGGCAGGGGGATACTGAAGCTTTCTTT.

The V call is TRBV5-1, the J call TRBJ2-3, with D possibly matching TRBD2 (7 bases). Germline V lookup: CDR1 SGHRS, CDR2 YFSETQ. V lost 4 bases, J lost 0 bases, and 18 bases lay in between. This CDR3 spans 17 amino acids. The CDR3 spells CASSTNPGGLSTDTQYF. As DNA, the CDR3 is TGCGCCAGCAGCACGAATCCCGGGGGGCTGAGCACAGATACGCAGTATTTT.

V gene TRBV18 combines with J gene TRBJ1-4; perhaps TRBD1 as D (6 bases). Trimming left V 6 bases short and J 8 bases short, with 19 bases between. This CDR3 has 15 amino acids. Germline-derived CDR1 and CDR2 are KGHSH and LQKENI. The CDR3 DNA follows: TGTGCCAGCTCCCCCGAAGGGGGAGCAAGGGAAAAACTGTTTTTT. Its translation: CASSPEGGAREKLFF.

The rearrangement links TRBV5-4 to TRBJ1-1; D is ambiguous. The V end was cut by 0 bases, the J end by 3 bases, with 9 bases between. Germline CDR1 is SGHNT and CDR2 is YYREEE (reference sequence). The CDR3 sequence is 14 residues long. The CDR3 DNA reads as TGTGCCAGCAGCTTGGGAATGCGGGACACTGAAGCTTTCTTT. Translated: CASSLGMRDTEAFF.

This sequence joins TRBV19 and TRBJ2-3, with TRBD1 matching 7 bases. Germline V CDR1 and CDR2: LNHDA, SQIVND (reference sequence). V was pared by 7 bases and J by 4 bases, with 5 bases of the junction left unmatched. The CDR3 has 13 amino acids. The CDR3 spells CASTHTGADTQYF. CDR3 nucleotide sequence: TGTGCCAGTACCCATACAGGGGCAGATACGCAGTATTTT.

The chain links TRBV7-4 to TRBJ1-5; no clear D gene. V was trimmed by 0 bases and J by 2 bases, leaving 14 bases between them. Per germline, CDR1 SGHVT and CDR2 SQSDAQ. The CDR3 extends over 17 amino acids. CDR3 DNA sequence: TGTGCCAGCAGCTTAGCGACAAAGGATCTGGGCAATCAGCCCCAGCATTTT. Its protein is CASSLATKDLGNQPQHF.

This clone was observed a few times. CDR3 loop: CAWSEGGGQETQYF. CDR3 DNA: TGTGCCTGGAGTGAAGGGGGGGGGCAAGAGACCCAGTACTTC. This chain uses TRBV30 with TRBJ2-5; tentative D call: TRBD2 (7 bases). This CDR3 spans 14 amino acids. The germline V gene encodes CDR1 GTSNPN and CDR2 SVGIG (reference sequence). The ends were cut back, 1 base at V and 2 bases at J, with 11 bases in the middle.

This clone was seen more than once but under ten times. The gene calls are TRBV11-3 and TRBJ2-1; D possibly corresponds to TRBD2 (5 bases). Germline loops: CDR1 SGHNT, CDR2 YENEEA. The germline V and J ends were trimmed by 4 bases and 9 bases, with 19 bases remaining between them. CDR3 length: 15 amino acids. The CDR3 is CASSYKSRGVVEQFF. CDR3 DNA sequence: TGTGCCAGCAGCTACAAATCCCGGGGTGTCGTTGAGCAGTTCTTC.

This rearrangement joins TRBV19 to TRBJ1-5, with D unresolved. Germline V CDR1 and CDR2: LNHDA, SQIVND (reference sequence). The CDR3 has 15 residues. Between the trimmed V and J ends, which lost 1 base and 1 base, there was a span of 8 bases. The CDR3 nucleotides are TGTGCCAGTAGTATAGGCCCCGGGAGCAATCAGCCCCAGCATTTT. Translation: CASSIGPGSNQPQHF.

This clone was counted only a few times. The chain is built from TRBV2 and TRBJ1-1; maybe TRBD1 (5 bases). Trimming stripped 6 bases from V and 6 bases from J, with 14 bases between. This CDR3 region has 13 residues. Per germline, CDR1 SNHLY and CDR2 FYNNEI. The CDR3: CASSGTPRSEAFF. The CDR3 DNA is TGTGCCAGCAGCGGGACTCCCCGGTCTGAAGCTTTCTTT.

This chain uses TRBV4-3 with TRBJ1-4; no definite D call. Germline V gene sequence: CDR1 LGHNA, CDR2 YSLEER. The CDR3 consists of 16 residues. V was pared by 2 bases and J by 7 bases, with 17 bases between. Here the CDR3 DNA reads TGCGCCAGCAGCCAAAAAGGCCAGCCTGGGAGTGAAAAACTGTTTTTT. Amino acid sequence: CASSQKGQPGSEKLFF.

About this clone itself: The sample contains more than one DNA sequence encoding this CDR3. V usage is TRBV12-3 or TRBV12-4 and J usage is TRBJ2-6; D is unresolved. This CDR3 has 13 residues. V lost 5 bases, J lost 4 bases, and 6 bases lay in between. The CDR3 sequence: CASSPSGANVLTF. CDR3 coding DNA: TGTGCCAGCAGTCCAAGCGGGGCCAACGTCCTGACTTTC.

CDR3 region: CASSLPRQGTNTEAFF. The CDR3, as DNA: TGTGCCAGCAGCTTACCTCGACAGGGTACGAACACTGAAGCTTTCTTT. The gene calls are TRBV11-3 and TRBJ1-1, with TRBD1 identical over 7 bases. Germline CDR1 SGHNT, CDR2 YENEEA. V lost 2 bases and J lost 1; bases outside the gene matches: 7. The CDR3 spans 16 residues.

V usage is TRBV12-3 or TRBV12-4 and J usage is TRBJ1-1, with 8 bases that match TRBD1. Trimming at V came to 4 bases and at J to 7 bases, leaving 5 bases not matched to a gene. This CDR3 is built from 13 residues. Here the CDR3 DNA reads TGTGCCAGCAGTTCGCAGGGGGCGGATGAAGCTTTCTTT. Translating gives CASSSQGADEAFF.

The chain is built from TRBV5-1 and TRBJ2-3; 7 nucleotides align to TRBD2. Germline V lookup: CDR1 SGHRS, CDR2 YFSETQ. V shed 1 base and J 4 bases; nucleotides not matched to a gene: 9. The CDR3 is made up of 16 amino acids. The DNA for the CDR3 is TGCGCCAGCAGCTTGCGGCGGACTAGGGACCCAGATACGCAGTATTTT. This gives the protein CASSLRRTRDPDTQYF.

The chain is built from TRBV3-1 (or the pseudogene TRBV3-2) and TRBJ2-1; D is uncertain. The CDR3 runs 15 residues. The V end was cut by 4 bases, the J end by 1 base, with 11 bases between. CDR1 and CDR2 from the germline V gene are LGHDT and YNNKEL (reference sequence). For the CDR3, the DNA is TGTGCCAGCAGCCCTTCGCTCGGGTCCTACAATGAGCAGTTCTTC. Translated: CASSPSLGSYNEQFF.

CDR3 residues: CASSQDPQTSSYNEQFF. CDR3 DNA: TGCGCCAGCAGCCAAGATCCACAGACCAGCTCCTACAATGAGCAGTTCTTC. This chain uses TRBV4-3 with TRBJ2-1; no clear D. This CDR3 region has 17 residues. Germline lookup yields CDR1 LGHNA and CDR2 YSLEER. The V gene lost 0 bases and the J gene lost 0 bases, with 12 bases spanning the gap.

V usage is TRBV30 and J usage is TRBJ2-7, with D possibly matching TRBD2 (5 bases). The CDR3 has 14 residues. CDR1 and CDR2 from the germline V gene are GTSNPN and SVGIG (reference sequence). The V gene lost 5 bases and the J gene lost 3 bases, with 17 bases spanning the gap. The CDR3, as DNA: TGTGCCTGGTCCCCTTTTCCCGAGGGCTACGAGCAGTACTTC. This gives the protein CAWSPFPEGYEQYF.

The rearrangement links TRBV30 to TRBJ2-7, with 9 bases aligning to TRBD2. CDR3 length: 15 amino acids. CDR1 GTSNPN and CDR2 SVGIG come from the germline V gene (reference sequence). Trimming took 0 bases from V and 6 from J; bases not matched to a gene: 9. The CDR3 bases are TGTGCCTGGAGTGTTAATGGGCTAGCGGGAATCGAGCAGTACTTC. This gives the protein CAWSVNGLAGIEQYF.

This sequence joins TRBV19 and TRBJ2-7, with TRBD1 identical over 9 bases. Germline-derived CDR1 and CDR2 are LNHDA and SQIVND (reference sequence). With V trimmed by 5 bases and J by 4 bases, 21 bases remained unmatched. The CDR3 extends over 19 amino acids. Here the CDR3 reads CASSSTGGSRAFKKYEQYF. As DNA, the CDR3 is TGTGCCAGTAGTTCAACAGGGGGCTCCAGGGCCTTTAAAAAATACGAGCAGTACTTC.

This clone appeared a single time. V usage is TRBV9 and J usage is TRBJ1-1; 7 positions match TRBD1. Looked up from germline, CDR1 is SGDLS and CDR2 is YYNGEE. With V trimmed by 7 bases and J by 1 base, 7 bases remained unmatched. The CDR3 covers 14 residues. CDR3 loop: CASGRQGSNTEAFF. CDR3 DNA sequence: TGTGCCAGCGGCCGACAGGGTTCGAACACTGAAGCTTTCTTT.

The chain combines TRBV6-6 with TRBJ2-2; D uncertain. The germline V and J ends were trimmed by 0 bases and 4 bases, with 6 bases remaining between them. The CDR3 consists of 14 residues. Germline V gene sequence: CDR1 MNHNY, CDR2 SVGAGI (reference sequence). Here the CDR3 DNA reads TGTGCCAGCAGTTACTCCGAGGTCACCGGGGAGCTGTTTTTT. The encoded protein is CASSYSEVTGELFF.

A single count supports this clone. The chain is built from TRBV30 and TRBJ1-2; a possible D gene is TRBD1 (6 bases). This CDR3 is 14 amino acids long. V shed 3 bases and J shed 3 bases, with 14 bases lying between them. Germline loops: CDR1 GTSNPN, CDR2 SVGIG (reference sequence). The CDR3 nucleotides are TGTGCCTGGAGCGCTACAGGGCGATACTATGGCTACACCTTC. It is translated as CAWSATGRYYGYTF.